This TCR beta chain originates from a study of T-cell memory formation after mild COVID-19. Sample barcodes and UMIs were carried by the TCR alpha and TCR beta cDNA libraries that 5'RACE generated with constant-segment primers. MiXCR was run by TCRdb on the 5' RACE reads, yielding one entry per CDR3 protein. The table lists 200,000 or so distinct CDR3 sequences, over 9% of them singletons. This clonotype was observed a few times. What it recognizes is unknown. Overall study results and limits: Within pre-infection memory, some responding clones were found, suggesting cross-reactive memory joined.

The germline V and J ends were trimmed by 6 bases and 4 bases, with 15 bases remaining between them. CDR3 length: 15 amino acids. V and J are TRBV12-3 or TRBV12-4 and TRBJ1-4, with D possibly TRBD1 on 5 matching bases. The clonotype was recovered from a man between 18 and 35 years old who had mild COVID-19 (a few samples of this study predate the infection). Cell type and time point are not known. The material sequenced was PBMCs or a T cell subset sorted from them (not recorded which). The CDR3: CASSPHPRGNEKLFF. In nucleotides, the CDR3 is TGTGCCAGCAGCCCTCATCCGAGGGGTAATGAAAAACTGTTTTTT.